This T cell receptor (beta chain) was captured in a study of human T cells and chemical hapten exposure. Study background: Scalp application of diphenylcyclopropenone was performed weekly in patients across the entire approximately 24-week study.

Broader study findings: With regard to DPC sensitization, TCRs above 1 in 1000 frequency did not change.

This clonotype occurred many times. Antigen: not known. Time point of the sample: pre-sensitization, week 0. Treatment: therapeutic diphenylcyclopropenone sensitization with weekly scalp DPC. Only after blood had been drawn was each patch test applied. The library labeled individual cDNA molecules by adding unique molecular identifiers to them. A single record per CDR3 protein comes from TCRdb applying MiXCR to the RACE reads. This table holds roughly 80,000 distinct CDR3 sequences, 14% found once. The V gene's germline CDR1 is MNHEY and CDR2 SMNVEV (reference sequence). The CDR3 is made up of 18 amino acids. V shed 7 bases, J shed 0 bases, and the junction held 9 bases outside the gene matches.

The input for sequencing was whole blood, taken in connection with sensitization to the hapten diphenylcyclopropenone (DPC). The chain is built from TRBV27 and TRBJ2-1; 13 nucleotides agree with TRBD2. This receptor was obtained from a woman between 50 and 59 years old with alopecia areata. Some clones in this sample may be carry-over from other donors' samples. The CDR3 is CASTWGTSGTRSYNEQFF. CDR3 DNA sequence: TGTGCCAGCACCTGGGGGACTAGCGGGACCCGCTCCTACAATGAGCAGTTCTTC.